Below are 11 T cell receptor beta chains sequenced from a single sample in a study of control samples from healthy donors and cancer patients. Measured with immunoSEQ multiplex PCR; TCRdb has only the in-frame clones, and not every one. The sample records roughly 90,000 clones, around 90% being singletons. Sequencing was carried out using PBMCs. These receptors were obtained from a woman between 50 and 59 years old with colorectal cancer.

As for this clone: Other DNA sequences of this sample code for an identical CDR3. The chain joins TRBV9 to TRBJ1-6; 9 positions agree with TRBD1. V gave up 0 bases and J gave up 7 bases; unmatched junction bases: 2. This CDR3 has 15 amino acids. Looked up from germline, CDR1 is SGDLS and CDR2 is YYNGEE. The CDR3 reads CASSVGDRANSPLHF. In DNA form, the CDR3 reads TGTGCCAGCAGCGTAGGGGACAGGGCAAATTCACCCCTCCACTTT.

CDR3 DNA sequence: TGTGCCAGCGCGATGTTGATGGGGGGCTCCTATAATTCACCCCTCCACTTT. Encoded protein: CASAMLMGGSYNSPLHF. The chain combines TRBV27 with TRBJ1-6; D is possibly TRBD1 (5 bases). This CDR3 region has 17 residues. V dropped 8 bases and J dropped 0 bases, with 17 bases sitting between them. Germline assignment: CDR1 MNHEY and CDR2 SMNVEV (reference sequence).

V and J are TRBV5-1 and TRBJ1-2; weak D call: TRBD1 (5 bases). Germline V gene data show CDR1 as SGHRS and CDR2 as YFSETQ. CDR3 length: 13 residues. Trimming cost V 0 bases and J 6 bases, with 9 bases left between them. CDR3: CASSLDTGDGYTF. The CDR3 DNA is TGCGCCAGCAGCTTGGATACGGGGGATGGCTACACCTTC.

The genes are TRBV7-2 and TRBJ1-2, with TRBD1 as a possible D gene (6 bases). Per germline, CDR1 SGHTA and CDR2 FQGNSA. This CDR3 spans 15 amino acids. V was shortened by 6 bases and J by 4 bases, with 18 bases between the two germline ends. This chain's CDR3 is CASSSRGEGGYGYTF. The DNA for the CDR3 is TGTGCCAGCAGTTCCCGTGGGGAGGGGGGCTATGGCTACACCTTC.

V and J are TRBV2 and TRBJ1-6; D is unresolved. Trimming took off 4 bases at V and 7 bases at J, with 5 bases between the two ends. CDR3 length: 12 residues. Looked up from germline, CDR1 is SNHLY and CDR2 is FYNNEI. The CDR3 loop reads CASSGLNSPLHF. In DNA, the CDR3 is TGTGCCAGCAGTGGGTTGAATTCACCCCTCCACTTT.

The chain combines TRBV6-5 with TRBJ2-7, with 8 positions matching TRBD1. V shed 6 bases and J 2 bases; nucleotides not matched to a gene: 9. This CDR3 contains 15 residues. Germline V gives CDR1 MNHEY, CDR2 SVGAGI. The CDR3 spells CASRSGQGSAYEQYV. As DNA, the CDR3 is TGTGCCAGCAGAAGCGGACAGGGATCTGCCTACGAGCAGTACGTC.

The rearrangement joins TRBV11-1 to TRBJ2-5, with a tentative D call TRBD2 (6 bases). This CDR3 has 14 amino acids. Germline lookup yields CDR1 SGHAT and CDR2 FQDESV (reference sequence). Trimming took off 5 bases at V and 1 base at J, with 11 bases between the two ends. CDR3 amino acids: CASSPGGTQETQYF. The CDR3 DNA follows: TGTGCCAGCAGCCCCGGGGGAACCCAAGAGACCCAGTACTTC.

The CDR3 protein is CASSQGGRGRSNQPQHF. In DNA form, the CDR3 reads TGCGCCAGCAGCCAAGGGGGTAGGGGCAGAAGCAATCAGCCCCAGCATTTT. This chain joins TRBV4-1 and TRBJ1-5; weak D call: TRBD1 (5 bases). V lost 1 base to trimming and J lost 1 base, with 14 bases between them. This CDR3 spans 17 amino acids. Germline V gene data show CDR1 as MGHRA and CDR2 as YSYEKL.

This clone is a singleton in its sample. This rearrangement joins TRBV15 to TRBJ1-1, with D perhaps TRBD1 (6 bases). Trimming took off 1 base at V and 2 bases at J, with 11 bases between the two ends. This CDR3 is built from 15 residues. The germline V gene has CDR1 LNHNV and CDR2 YYDKDF (reference sequence). CDR3 amino acids: CATSRGTAFNTEAFF. CDR3 nucleotides: TGTGCCACCAGCAGAGGGACAGCTTTCAACACTGAAGCTTTCTTT. The full variable domain, in which reference TRBV15 and TRBJ1-1 provide the parts outside the CDR3, is DAMVIQNPRYQVTQFGKPVTLSCSQTLNHNVMYWYQQKSSQAPKLLFHYYDKDFNNEADTPDNFQSRRPNTSFCFLDIRSPGLGDTAMYLCATSRGTAFNTEAFFGQGTRLTVV.

This sequence joins TRBV27 and TRBJ1-1, with 7 bases matching TRBD1. V shed 6 bases and J 4 bases; nucleotides not matched to a gene: 17. Germline V gives CDR1 MNHEY, CDR2 SMNVEV (reference sequence). The CDR3 is 17 residues long. The CDR3 loop is CASSVPPGGKGVTEAFF. CDR3 nucleotide sequence: TGTGCCAGCAGCGTACCGCCAGGGGGAAAAGGGGTCACTGAAGCTTTCTTT.

J is TRBJ1-1 and V is TRBV13, with D perhaps matching TRBD1 (5 bases). CDR3 length: 15 amino acids. The germline V gene has CDR1 PRHDT and CDR2 FYEKMQ (reference sequence). The germline V and J ends were trimmed by 0 bases and 4 bases, with 12 bases remaining between them. CDR3 sequence: CASSLGSPGGTEAFF. The CDR3 coding sequence is TGTGCCAGCAGCTTAGGCTCCCCCGGGGGCACTGAAGCTTTCTTT.